Shown below are 6 T cell receptor beta chains from a single sample sequenced in a study of T cell responses to AZD1222 COVID-19 vaccine. Only in-frame clones appear in the TCRdb table, and some are missing; sequencing was by immunoSEQ multiplex PCR. The sample includes 95,000 to 150,000 clones, roughly nine tenths of them seen just once. Sample: peripheral blood, taken on day 0 of AZD1222 vaccination. The receptors were sampled from an adult in good health.

The chain is built from TRBV2 and TRBJ1-1; D ambiguous. Trimming shortened V by 6 bases and J by 2 bases, and 1 base separated the two germline ends. The CDR3 consists of 10 residues. Germline-derived CDR1 and CDR2 are SNHLY and FYNNEI. The CDR3 coding sequence is TGTGCCAGCAGAAACACTGAAGCTTTCTTT. This codes for CASRNTEAFF.

In its sample, this clone was seen a few times. This chain uses TRBV5-1 with TRBJ2-2; weak D call: TRBD2 (7 bases). CDR1 SGHRS and CDR2 YFSETQ come from the germline V gene. Trimming took off 0 bases at V and 4 bases at J, with 10 bases between the two ends. The CDR3 covers 15 residues. CDR3: CASSLGGGGTGELFF. Here the CDR3 DNA reads TGCGCCAGCAGCTTGGGCGGGGGCGGCACCGGGGAGCTGTTTTTT.

This sequence joins TRBV28 and TRBJ2-3; a weak D match, TRBD1 (5 bases). Germline V lookup: CDR1 MDHEN, CDR2 SYDVKM. Trimming cost V 7 bases and J 3 bases, with 20 bases left between them. The CDR3 runs 16 residues. The DNA for the CDR3 is TGTGCCAGCAACAGTGGGGCAGGCGTGCATACAGATACGCAGTATTTT. It specifies CASNSGAGVHTDTQYF.

The chain is built from TRBV9 and TRBJ2-1; D ambiguous. The CDR3 length is 16 residues. Germline CDR1 reads SGDLS; CDR2 reads YYNGEE. Trimming pared 4 bases from V and 2 bases from J, leaving 16 bases between. CDR3 sequence: CASSPHPSNTYNEQFF. CDR3 bases: TGTGCCAGCAGCCCCCACCCGAGTAACACCTACAATGAGCAGTTCTTC.

This rearrangement joins TRBV6-5 to TRBJ1-2, with unresolved D. The V gene lost 0 bases and the J gene lost 4 bases, with 12 bases spanning the gap. This CDR3 has 15 amino acids. Germline CDR1 and CDR2: MNHEY and SVGAGI. CDR3 loop: CASSYSMGGAYGYTF. The CDR3 nucleotides read TGTGCCAGCAGTTACTCGATGGGAGGCGCCTATGGCTACACCTTC.

The V call is TRBV6-6, the J call TRBJ2-7; D unresolved. Trimming pared 3 bases from V and 0 bases from J, leaving 6 bases between. Per the germline V gene, CDR1 is MNHNY and CDR2 is SVGAGI (reference sequence). This CDR3 has 13 amino acids. The CDR3 DNA reads TGTGCCAGCAGTTATCTAGTCTCCTACGAGCAGTACGTC. This codes for CASSYLVSYEQYV.